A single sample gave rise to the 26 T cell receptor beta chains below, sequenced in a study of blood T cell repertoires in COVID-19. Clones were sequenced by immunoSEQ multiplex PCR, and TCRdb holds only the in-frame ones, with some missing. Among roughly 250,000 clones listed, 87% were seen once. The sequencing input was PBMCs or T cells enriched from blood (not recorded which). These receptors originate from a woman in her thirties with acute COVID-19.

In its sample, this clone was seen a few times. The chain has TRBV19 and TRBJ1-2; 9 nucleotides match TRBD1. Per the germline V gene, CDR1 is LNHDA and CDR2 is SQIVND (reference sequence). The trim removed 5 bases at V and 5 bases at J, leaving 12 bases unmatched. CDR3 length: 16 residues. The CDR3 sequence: CASSPTGTGTFYGYTF. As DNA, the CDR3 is TGTGCCAGTAGTCCCACCGGGACAGGGACGTTTTATGGCTACACCTTC.

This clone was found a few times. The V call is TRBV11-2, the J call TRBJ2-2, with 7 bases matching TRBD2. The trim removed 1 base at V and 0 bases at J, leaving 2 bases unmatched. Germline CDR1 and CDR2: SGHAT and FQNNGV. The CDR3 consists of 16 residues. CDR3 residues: CASSLVGRANTGELFF. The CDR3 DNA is TGTGCCAGCAGCTTAGTGGGGAGGGCGAACACCGGGGAGCTGTTTTTT.

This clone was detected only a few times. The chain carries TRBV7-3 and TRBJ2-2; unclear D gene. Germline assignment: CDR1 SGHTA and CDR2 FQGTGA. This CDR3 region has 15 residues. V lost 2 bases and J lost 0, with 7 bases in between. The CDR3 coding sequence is TGTGCCAGCAGCTTAGGGCTTCCGAACACCGGGGAGCTGTTTTTT. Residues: CASSLGLPNTGELFF.

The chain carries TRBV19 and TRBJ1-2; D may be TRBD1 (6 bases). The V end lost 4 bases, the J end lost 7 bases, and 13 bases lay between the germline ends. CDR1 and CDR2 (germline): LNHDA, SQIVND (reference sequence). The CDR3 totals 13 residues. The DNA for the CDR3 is TGTGCCAGTAGTACCTACAGGGTCGGTGGCTACACCTTC. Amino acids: CASSTYRVGGYTF.

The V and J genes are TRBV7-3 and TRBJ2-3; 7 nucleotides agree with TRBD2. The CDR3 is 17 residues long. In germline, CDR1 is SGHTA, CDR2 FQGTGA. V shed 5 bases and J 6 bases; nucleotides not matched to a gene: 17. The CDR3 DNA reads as TGTGCCAGCAGCCTAGGGGTCGCTAGCGGTCATCAGGATACGCAGTATTTT. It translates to CASSLGVASGHQDTQYF. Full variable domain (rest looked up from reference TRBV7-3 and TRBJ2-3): GAGVSQTPSNKVTEKGKYVELRCDPISGHTALYWYRQSLGQGPEFLIYFQGTGAADDSGLPNDRFFAVRPEGSVSTLKIQRTERGDSAVYLCASSLGVASGHQDTQYFGPGTRLTVL.

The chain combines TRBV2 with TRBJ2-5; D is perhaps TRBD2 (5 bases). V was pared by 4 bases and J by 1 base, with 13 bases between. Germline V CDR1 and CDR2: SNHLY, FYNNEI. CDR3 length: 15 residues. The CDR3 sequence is CASSVPGVFQETQYF. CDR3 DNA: TGTGCCAGCAGTGTCCCCGGGGTCTTCCAAGAGACCCAGTACTTC.

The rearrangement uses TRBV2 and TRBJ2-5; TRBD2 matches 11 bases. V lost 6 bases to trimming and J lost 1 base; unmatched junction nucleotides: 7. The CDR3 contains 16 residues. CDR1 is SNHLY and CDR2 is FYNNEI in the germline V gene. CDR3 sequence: CASSARLAGLQETQYF. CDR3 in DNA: TGTGCCAGCAGCGCCAGACTAGCGGGACTCCAAGAGACCCAGTACTTC. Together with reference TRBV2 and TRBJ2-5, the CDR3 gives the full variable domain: EPEVTQTPSHQVTQMGQEVILRCVPISNHLYFYWYRQILGQKVEFLVSFYNNEISEKSEIFDDQFSVERPDGSNFTLKIRSTKLEDSAMYFCASSARLAGLQETQYFGPGTRLLVL.

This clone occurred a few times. The CDR3 region has the DNA TGTGCCAGCAGGGATGGACTAGCGGAGAACTACGAGCAGTACTTC. Its protein is CASRDGLAENYEQYF. This chain joins TRBV2 and TRBJ2-7; 10 bases are shared with TRBD2. The CDR3 totals 15 residues. The germline V gene encodes CDR1 SNHLY and CDR2 FYNNEI. With 6 bases clipped from V and 3 bases from J, the junction kept 8 bases outside the gene matches. The complete variable domain, with remaining parts taken from reference TRBV2 and TRBJ2-7, reads EPEVTQTPSHQVTQMGQEVILRCVPISNHLYFYWYRQILGQKVEFLVSFYNNEISEKSEIFDDQFSVERPDGSNFTLKIRSTKLEDSAMYFCASRDGLAENYEQYFGPGTRLTVT.

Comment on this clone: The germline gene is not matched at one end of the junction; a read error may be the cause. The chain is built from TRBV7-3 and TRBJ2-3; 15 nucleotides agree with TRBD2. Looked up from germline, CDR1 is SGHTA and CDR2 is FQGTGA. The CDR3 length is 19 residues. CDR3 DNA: TGTGCCAGCAGCCTAACCGGGACTAGCGGGGGGTTACGCACAGATACGCAGTATTTT. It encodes CASSLTGTSGGLRTDTQYF.

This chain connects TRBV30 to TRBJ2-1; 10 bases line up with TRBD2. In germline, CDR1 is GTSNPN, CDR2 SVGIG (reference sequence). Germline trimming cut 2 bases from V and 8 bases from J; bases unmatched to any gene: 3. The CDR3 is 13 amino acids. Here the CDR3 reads CAWSKRGGDEQFF. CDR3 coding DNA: TGTGCCTGGAGTAAGCGGGGGGGCGATGAGCAGTTCTTC.

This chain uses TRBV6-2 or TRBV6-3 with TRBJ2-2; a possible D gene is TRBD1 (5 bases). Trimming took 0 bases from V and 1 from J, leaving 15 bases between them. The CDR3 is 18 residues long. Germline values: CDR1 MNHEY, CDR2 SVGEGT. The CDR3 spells CASSYSRAGFRNTGELFF. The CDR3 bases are TGTGCCAGCAGTTACTCGAGAGCAGGGTTCAGGAACACCGGGGAGCTGTTTTTT.

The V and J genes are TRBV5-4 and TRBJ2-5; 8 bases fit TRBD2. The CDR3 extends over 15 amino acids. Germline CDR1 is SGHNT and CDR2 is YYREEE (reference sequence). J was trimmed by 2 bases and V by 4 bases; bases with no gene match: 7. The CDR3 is CASSPGGAGQETQYF. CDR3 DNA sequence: TGTGCCAGCAGCCCGGGGGGGGCCGGTCAAGAGACCCAGTACTTC.

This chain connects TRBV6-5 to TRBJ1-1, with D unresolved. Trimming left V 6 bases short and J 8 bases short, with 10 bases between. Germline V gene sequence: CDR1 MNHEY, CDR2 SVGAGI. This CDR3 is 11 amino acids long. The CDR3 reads CASRITVEAFF. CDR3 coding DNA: TGTGCCAGCAGGATTACAGTAGAAGCTTTCTTT.

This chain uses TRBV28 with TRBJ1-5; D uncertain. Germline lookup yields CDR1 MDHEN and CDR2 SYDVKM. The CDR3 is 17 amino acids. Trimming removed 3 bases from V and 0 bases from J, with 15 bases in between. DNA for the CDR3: TGTGCCAGCAGTTTTTTGAGACAAATACATAGCAATCAGCCCCAGCATTTT. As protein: CASSFLRQIHSNQPQHF.

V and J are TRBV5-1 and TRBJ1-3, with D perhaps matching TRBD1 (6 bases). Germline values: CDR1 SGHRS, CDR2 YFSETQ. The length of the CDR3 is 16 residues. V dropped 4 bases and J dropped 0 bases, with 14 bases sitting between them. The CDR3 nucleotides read TGCGCCAGCAGCCCAACAGGGAAGAGCTCTGGAAACACCATATATTTT. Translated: CASSPTGKSSGNTIYF.

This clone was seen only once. The CDR3 loop is CASRLGTAAFF. The CDR3 DNA is TGTGCCAGCAGACTGGGGACAGCAGCTTTCTTT. The chain uses TRBV2 and TRBJ1-1; 7 bases align to TRBD1. Losses at the gene ends were 6 bases for V and 10 bases for J; bases not matched to a gene: 5. Germline V gives CDR1 SNHLY, CDR2 FYNNEI. This CDR3 region has 11 residues.

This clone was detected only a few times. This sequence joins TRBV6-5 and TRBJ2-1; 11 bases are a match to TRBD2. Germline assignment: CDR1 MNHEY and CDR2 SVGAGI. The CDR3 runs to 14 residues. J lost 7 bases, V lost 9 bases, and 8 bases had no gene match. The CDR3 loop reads CASTSGGPNNEQFF. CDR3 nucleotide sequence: TGTGCCAGTACTAGCGGGGGCCCTAATAATGAGCAGTTCTTC.

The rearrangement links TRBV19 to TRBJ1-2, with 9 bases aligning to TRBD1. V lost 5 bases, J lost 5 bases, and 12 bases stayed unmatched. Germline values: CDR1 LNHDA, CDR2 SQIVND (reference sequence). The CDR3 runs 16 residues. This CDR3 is CASSPAGTGPVYGYTF. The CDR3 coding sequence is TGTGCCAGTAGTCCAGCCGGGACAGGGCCGGTTTATGGCTACACCTTC.

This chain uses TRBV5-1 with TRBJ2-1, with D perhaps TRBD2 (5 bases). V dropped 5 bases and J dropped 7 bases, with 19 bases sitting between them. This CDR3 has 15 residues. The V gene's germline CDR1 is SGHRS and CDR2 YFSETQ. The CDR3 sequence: CASSPLRGFGNEQFF. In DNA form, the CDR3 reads TGCGCCAGCAGTCCGCTGCGAGGGTTTGGGAATGAGCAGTTCTTC. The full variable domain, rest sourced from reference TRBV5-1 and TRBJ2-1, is KAGVTQTPRYLIKTRGQQVTLSCSPISGHRSVSWYQQTPGQGLQFLFEYFSETQRNKGNFPGRFSGRQFSNSRSEMNVSTLELGDSALYLCASSPLRGFGNEQFFGPGTRLTVL.

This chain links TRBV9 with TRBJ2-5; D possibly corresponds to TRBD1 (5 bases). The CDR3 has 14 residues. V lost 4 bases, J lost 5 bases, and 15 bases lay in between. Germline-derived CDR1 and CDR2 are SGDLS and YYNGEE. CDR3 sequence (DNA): TGTGCCAGCAGCCGGCAGGGCATGGGGGAGACCCAGTACTTC. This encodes CASSRQGMGETQYF.

The CDR3, as DNA: TGCGCCAGCAGTGACAGGGTTGAAACCGGGGAGCTGTTTTTT. The encoded protein is CASSDRVETGELFF. The chain is built from TRBV10-1 and TRBJ2-2, with D perhaps matching TRBD1 (5 bases). Germline V gene lookup returns CDR1 WNHNN and CDR2 SYGVQD (reference sequence). The V and J ends lost 3 bases and 5 bases respectively, with 10 bases between them. This CDR3 has 14 amino acids.

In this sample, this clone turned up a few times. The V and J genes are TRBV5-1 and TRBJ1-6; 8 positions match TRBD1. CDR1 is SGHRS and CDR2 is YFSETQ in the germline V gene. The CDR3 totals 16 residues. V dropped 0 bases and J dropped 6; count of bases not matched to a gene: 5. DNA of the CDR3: TGCGCCAGCAGCTTGGGGGACAGGTTCCCTAATTCACCCCTCCACTTT. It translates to CASSLGDRFPNSPLHF.

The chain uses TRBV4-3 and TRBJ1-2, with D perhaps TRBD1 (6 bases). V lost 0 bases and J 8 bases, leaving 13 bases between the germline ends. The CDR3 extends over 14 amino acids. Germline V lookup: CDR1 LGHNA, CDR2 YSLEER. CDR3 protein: CASSQDLGARGYTF. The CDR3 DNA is TGCGCCAGCAGCCAAGATTTGGGGGCGCGGGGCTACACCTTC.

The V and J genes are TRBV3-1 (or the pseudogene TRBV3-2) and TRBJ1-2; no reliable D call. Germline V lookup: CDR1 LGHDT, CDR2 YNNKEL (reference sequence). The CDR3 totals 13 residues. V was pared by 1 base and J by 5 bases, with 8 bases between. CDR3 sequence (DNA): TGTGCCAGCAGCCAAGTACCCGGGTATGGCTACACCTTC. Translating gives CASSQVPGYGYTF.

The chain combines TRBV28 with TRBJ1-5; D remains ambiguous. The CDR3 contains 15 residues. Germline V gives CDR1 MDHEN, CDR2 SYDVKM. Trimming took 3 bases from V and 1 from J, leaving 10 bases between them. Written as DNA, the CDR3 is TGTGCCAGCAGTTTGCAGGCGTTGAGCAATCAGCCCCAGCATTTT. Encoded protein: CASSLQALSNQPQHF.

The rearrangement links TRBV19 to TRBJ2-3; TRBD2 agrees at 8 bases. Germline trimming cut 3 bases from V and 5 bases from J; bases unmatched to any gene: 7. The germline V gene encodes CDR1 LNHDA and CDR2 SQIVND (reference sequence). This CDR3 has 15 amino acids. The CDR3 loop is CASSIRAGGLDTQYF. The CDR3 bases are TGTGCCAGTAGTATCAGGGCGGGAGGTTTAGATACGCAGTATTTT.